This T cell receptor (beta chain) was sequenced in a study of T cells in Graves' hyperthyroidism and ophthalmopathy. Overall study results and limits: A 13 V-J model separated ophthalmopathy from stable hyperthyroidism.

About this clonotype itself: What it recognizes is unknown.

The TCR beta CDR3 regions underwent amplification using RNA transcripts as the source. Initially, a first-round RT-PCR of the TCR CDR3 employed the HTBI primer set. TCRdb analysed the multiplex PCR reads with MiXCR anew, one entry per CDR3 protein. The data show around 400,000 distinct CDR3 sequences, 20% to 30% seen once. The authors obtained PBMCs from 7.5 to 10 ml of fresh peripheral blood. The ends were cut back, 11 bases at V and 4 bases at J, with 14 bases in the middle. Germline V gene sequence: CDR1 MNHEY, CDR2 SMNVEV (reference sequence). The CDR3 loop spans 12 amino acids. The receptor was isolated from a man aged 50 to 59 with Graves' hyperthyroidism. The chain is built from TRBV27 and TRBJ1-1, with D maybe TRBD1 (6 bases). Input material: blood. The DNA for the CDR3 is TGTGCCCCCCTTCCAGGGGTCACTGAAGCTTTCTTT. Translated, it gives CAPLPGVTEAFF.